This record concerns one T cell receptor (beta chain) sequence. This sample is part of a study of blood T cell repertoires in COVID-19. Some clones are missing from TCRdb's copy, which holds only in-frame ones; the method was immunoSEQ multiplex PCR. Among about 150,000 clones listed, roughly 82% were seen once. The germline gives CDR1 MNHNY, CDR2 SVGAGI (reference sequence). The V end was cut by 3 bases, the J end by 9 bases, with 9 bases between. The CDR3 extends over 12 amino acids. The sequenced sample was peripheral blood. The TCR comes from a human donor with acute or convalescent COVID-19. The donor label of this sample is uncertain. The rearrangement uses TRBV6-6 and TRBJ2-4; possibly TRBD1 for D (7 bases). CDR3 sequence: CASSYQGGIQYF. DNA of the CDR3: TGTGCCAGCAGTTATCAGGGGGGCATTCAGTACTTC.